What follows are 18 T cell receptor beta chains derived from one specimen sequenced in a study of metastatic and nonmetastatic thyroid tumors. There were no patients who had received any treatment before thyroid surgery. Via MiXCR, TCRdb re-called the PCR reads. The sample yields under 55,000 clones, approximately 15% seen once. Material: blood. The receptors were sampled from a female donor with papillary thyroid cancer or a benign thyroid nodule (not recorded which). Some clones in this sample may be carry-over from other donors' samples.

A note on this clone: An end of the junction differs from the germline gene, which may be a read error. V and J are TRBV30 and TRBJ2-3; D not resolved. Per the germline V gene, CDR1 is GTSNPN and CDR2 is SVGIG (reference sequence). The CDR3 is 13 amino acids. This CDR3 reads CAWNLRAGDTKYF. In nucleotides, the CDR3 is TGTGCCTGGAATCTTCGGGCAGGAGATACGAAGTATTTT. The whole variable domain, remainder taken from reference TRBV30 and TRBJ2-3, is SQTIHQWPATLVQPVGSPLSLECTVEGTSNPNLYWYRQAAGRGLQLLFYSVGIGQISSEVPQNLSASRPQDRQFILSSKKLLLSDSGFYLCAWNLRAGDTKYFGPGTRLTVL.

The V call is TRBV3-1, the J call TRBJ1-2; D might be TRBD1 (6 bases). The V end was cut by 4 bases, the J end by 5 bases, with 14 bases between. Germline V gene data show CDR1 as LGHDT and CDR2 as YNNKEL (reference sequence). The CDR3 covers 14 residues. CDR3 in amino acids: CASSPNQQGYGYTF. CDR3 nucleotides: TGTGCCAGCAGCCCAAACCAACAGGGTTATGGCTACACCTTC.

Only a few counts were recorded for this clone. A clone one base away is much larger, so this may be a read error. V and J are TRBV6-1 and TRBJ2-2, with a possible D match to TRBD2 (6 bases). CDR1 and CDR2 (germline): MNHNS, SASEGT. The CDR3 is made up of 14 amino acids. V lost 6 bases and J 10 bases, leaving 18 bases between the germline ends. The CDR3 nucleotides are TGTGCCAGCAGAAGCGGGCCGGATCATGAGGAGCTGTTTTTT. Protein sequence: CASRSGPDHEELFF.

There are many counts of this clone. The chain joins TRBV6-1 to TRBJ2-6; D might be TRBD1 (7 bases). Germline loops: CDR1 MNHNS, CDR2 SASEGT. The CDR3 runs to 15 residues. Trimming left V 6 bases short and J 0 bases short, with 9 bases between. The DNA for the CDR3 is TGTGCCAGCAGCCAGGGGGGCTCTGGGGCCAACGTCCTGACTTTC. Encoded protein: CASSQGGSGANVLTF.

Many counts were recorded for this clone. This rearrangement joins TRBV7-3 to TRBJ2-1, with D perhaps matching TRBD2 (5 bases). Germline CDR1 and CDR2: SGHTA and FQGTGA. V was cut by 5 bases and J by 8 bases, with 22 bases left in between. The CDR3 covers 16 residues. CDR3 nucleotide sequence: TGTGCCAGCAGCCCTCTTGGAGGTGGGAGCATGGATGAGCAGTTCTTC. Translation gives CASSPLGGGSMDEQFF.

This clone was observed a handful of times. A much larger clone differs from this one at a single base, so this may be a read error. The V gene is TRBV29-1, the J gene TRBJ2-5; D is perhaps TRBD1 (8 bases). CDR3 length equals 13 residues. CDR1 is SQVTM and CDR2 is ANQGSEA in the germline V gene. V shed 6 bases and J shed 8 bases, with 19 bases lying between them. The CDR3 region is CSVHRGGADTQYF. As DNA, the CDR3 is TGCAGCGTCCACAGGGGGGGGGCGGATACCCAGTACTTC.

This clone was detected many times. The V and J genes are TRBV24-1 and TRBJ2-3, with TRBD2 matching over 11 bases. The CDR3 sequence is 17 residues long. Trimming at V came to 5 bases and at J to 2 bases, leaving 8 bases not matched to a gene. Germline V lookup: CDR1 KGHDR, CDR2 SFDVKD. CDR3 nucleotide sequence: TGTGCCACCAGTGCCGCTCTAGCGGGAGGCCCCACAGATACGCAGTATTTT. Translating gives CATSAALAGGPTDTQYF.

This clone came up many times. V and J are TRBV14 and TRBJ1-2, with 7 positions matching TRBD1. Trimming cost V 4 bases and J 3 bases; bases outside gene matches: 5. Germline-derived CDR1 and CDR2 are SGHDN and FVKESK. The CDR3 loop spans 14 amino acids. Here the CDR3 DNA reads TGTGCCAGCAGCCCTAGACAGGGCCACTATGGCTACACCTTC. Encoded protein: CASSPRQGHYGYTF.

The table lists this clone with many counts. The same CDR3 can be traced to other DNA sequences in this sample. The CDR3 region has the DNA TGCAGTGCTAGAGGACTAGCGGGAGGGCCGGGTGGGGAGCTGTTTTTT. Protein: CSARGLAGGPGGELFF. J is TRBJ2-2 and V is TRBV20-1; 14 bases fit TRBD2. CDR1 DFQATT and CDR2 SNEGSKA come from the germline V gene (reference sequence). There are 16 residues in the CDR3. Trimming took 1 base from V and 8 from J; bases not matched to a gene: 6.

The chain combines TRBV20-1 with TRBJ2-3, with no clear D. The CDR3 is 13 amino acids. The V gene's germline CDR1 is DFQATT and CDR2 SNEGSKA (reference sequence). Trimming removed 1 base from V and 3 bases from J, with 8 bases in between. CDR3 region: CSARVPRTDTQYF. The CDR3 DNA follows: TGCAGTGCTAGAGTTCCGAGGACAGATACGCAGTATTTT.

Notes on this clone: With a much larger clone just one base away, this may be a read error. Other DNA sequences in the sample encode the same CDR3. The CDR3 bases are TGTGCCAGCAGAGGCCAAGAGACACAGTACTTC. Protein sequence: CASRGQETQYF. The chain uses TRBV25-1 and TRBJ2-5; the D is unclear. The CDR3 totals 11 residues. CDR1 and CDR2 (germline): MGHDK, SYGVNS.

This clone was detected ten times or more. The chain couples TRBV5-1 to TRBJ2-1, with 9 bases matching TRBD2. Trimming at V came to 1 base and at J to 6 bases, leaving 8 bases not matched to a gene. The CDR3 totals 16 residues. Germline V gene data show CDR1 as SGHRS and CDR2 as YFSETQ. The CDR3 region has the DNA TGCGCCAGCAGCTTGACGGGTAGCGGGAGTGGCAATGAGCAGTTCTTC. It translates to CASSLTGSGSGNEQFF.

The chain uses TRBV24-1 and TRBJ2-3; D is uncertain. Germline lookup yields CDR1 KGHDR and CDR2 SFDVKD. The CDR3 has 15 residues. Trimming took 9 bases from V and 2 from J, leaving 17 bases between them. For the CDR3, the DNA is TGTGCCACCGGTGGTGGGCCTTCGATCACAGATACGCAGTATTTT. It is translated as CATGGGPSITDTQYF.

This clone has a count of ten or more. At one end, the junction sequence differs from germline, possibly due to a read error. The rearrangement links TRBV7-8 to TRBJ1-1; 7 positions match TRBD1. Per germline, CDR1 SGHVS and CDR2 FQNEAQ. This CDR3 has 13 amino acids. In DNA, the CDR3 is TGTACCAGCAGCTTACAGGGGAGCCCTGGGGCTTTCTTT. Encoded protein: CTSSLQGSPGAFF. The variable domain in full, completed from reference TRBV7-8 and TRBJ1-1, reads GAGVSQSPRYKVAKRGQDVALRCDPISGHVSLFWYQQALGQGPEFLTYFQNEAQLDKSGLPSDRFFAERPEGSVSTLKIQRTQQEDSAVYLCTSSLQGSPGAFFGQGTRLTVV.

This clone showed up many times. The chain carries TRBV12-3 or TRBV12-4 and TRBJ2-1; the D is unclear. There are 12 residues in the CDR3. V was pared by 6 bases and J by 9 bases, with 12 bases between. The CDR3 protein is CASSLTTSEQFF. CDR3 nucleotide sequence: TGTGCCAGCAGCCTCACTACGAGTGAGCAGTTCTTC.

CDR3 sequence reads: CSARVGVGPYGTQYF. CDR3 nucleotide sequence: TGCAGTGCTAGGGTGGGGGTAGGGCCGTATGGGACCCAGTACTTC. The chain recombines TRBV20-1 with TRBJ2-5; D is possibly TRBD1 or TRBD2 (5 bases each). CDR1 is DFQATT and CDR2 is SNEGSKA in the germline V gene (reference sequence). This CDR3 spans 15 amino acids. Trimming removed 3 bases at V and 7 bases at J, with 21 bases between.

The table lists this clone with many counts. This chain connects TRBV28 to TRBJ2-1; 13 bases agree with TRBD2. The length of the CDR3 is 14 residues. Germline V gene data show CDR1 as MDHEN and CDR2 as SYDVKM. The ends lost 4 bases at V and 6 bases at J; junction bases unmatched: 0. CDR3 DNA sequence: TGTGCCAGCAGTTGGACTAGCGGGAGCAATGAGCAGTTCTTC. It yields the protein CASSWTSGSNEQFF. Together with reference TRBV28 and TRBJ2-1, the CDR3 gives the full variable domain: DVKVTQSSRYLVKRTGEKVFLECVQDMDHENMFWYRQDPGLGLRLIYFSYDVKMKEKGDIPEGYSVSREKKERFSLILESASTNQTSMYLCASSWTSGSNEQFFGPGTRLTVL.

This clone was counted at least ten times. A clone one base away is much larger, so this may be a read error. The CDR3 nucleotides are TGTGCCAGCAGTTTATCTGGGGGCGATATGCAGTATTTT. This gives the protein CASSLSGGDMQYF. The genes are TRBV28 and TRBJ2-3; TRBD1 might be the D (6 bases). The CDR3 has 13 amino acids. Germline loops: CDR1 MDHEN, CDR2 SYDVKM.